The 21 T cell receptor beta chains below all came from one sample that was sequenced in a study of long-term antiretroviral therapy in people with HIV. immunoSEQ v3.0 was run at survey level. Assay: immunoSEQ multiplex PCR; the TCRdb copy retains only in-frame clones and omits some. Found here are around 40,000 clones, 80% to 90% of them singletons; the top ten hold more than 9%. The source was unsorted PBMCs, collected 2.2 years after starting antiretroviral therapy. These receptors originate from a man between 18 and 29 years old with HIV.

V gene TRBV7-8 combines with J gene TRBJ1-1, with a weak D call TRBD1 (5 bases). The CDR3 length is 13 residues. Germline V gene lookup returns CDR1 SGHVS and CDR2 FQNEAQ. Between the trimmed V and J ends, which lost 5 bases and 1 base, there was a span of 8 bases. The CDR3 coding sequence is TGTGCCAGCAGCGAGGGACGGAACACTGAAGCTTTCTTT. This translates into CASSEGRNTEAFF. Drawing the rest from reference TRBV7-8 and TRBJ1-1, the complete variable domain is GAGVSQSPRYKVAKRGQDVALRCDPISGHVSLFWYQQALGQGPEFLTYFQNEAQLDKSGLPSDRFFAERPEGSVSTLKIQRTQQEDSAVYLCASSEGRNTEAFFGQGTRLTVV.

This clone was observed a few times. J is TRBJ2-7 and V is TRBV9, with 10 bases fitting TRBD1. The CDR3 is 14 residues long. The trim removed 2 bases at V and 4 bases at J, leaving 3 bases unmatched. Per germline, CDR1 SGDLS and CDR2 YYNGEE. CDR3 bases: TGTGCCAGCAGCGTCCGGGACAGGGGTTACGAGCAGTACTTC. It specifies CASSVRDRGYEQYF.

This chain joins TRBV13 and TRBJ2-7; D is perhaps TRBD2 (5 bases). Trimming took off 2 bases at V and 2 bases at J, with 10 bases between the two ends. The germline CDR1 and CDR2 sequences are PRHDT and FYEKMQ (reference sequence). There are 14 residues in the CDR3. As DNA, the CDR3 is TGTGCCAGCAGCTTAAAGCGGCTGCCCTACGAGCAGTACTTC. Translation: CASSLKRLPYEQYF.

This clone is labeled medium-sized. The same CDR3 arises from other DNA sequences in this sample as well. The chain is built from TRBV4-1 and TRBJ1-1; D not certain. V dropped 3 bases and J dropped 1 base, with 12 bases sitting between them. Germline values: CDR1 MGHRA, CDR2 YSYEKL. This CDR3 is built from 15 residues. The CDR3, as DNA: TGCGCCAGCAGCCAGGGTGGACCTTCGAACACTGAAGCTTTCTTT. As protein: CASSQGGPSNTEAFF.

This clone rates as medium-sized. This sequence joins TRBV27 and TRBJ2-7, with D unresolved. Trimming stripped 3 bases from V and 5 bases from J, with 11 bases between. This CDR3 comprises 13 residues. Germline V lookup: CDR1 MNHEY, CDR2 SMNVEV (reference sequence). The chain's CDR3 is CASSLASKNEQYF. The CDR3 DNA reads as TGTGCCAGCAGTTTGGCGTCGAAAAACGAGCAGTACTTC.

This chain joins TRBV5-1 and TRBJ1-4; weak D call: TRBD1 (5 bases). There are 16 residues in the CDR3. V was cut by 0 bases and J by 0 bases, with 9 bases left in between. Germline CDR1 is SGHRS and CDR2 is YFSETQ. CDR3 bases: TGCGCCAGCAGCTTGGCTTGGGGGGCAACTAATGAAAAACTGTTTTTT. It specifies CASSLAWGATNEKLFF.

V is TRBV9 and J is TRBJ2-7; D possibly corresponds to TRBD2 (5 bases). The ends were cut back, 4 bases at V and 6 bases at J, with 17 bases in the middle. The CDR3 is made up of 14 amino acids. CDR1 is SGDLS, CDR2 YYNGEE, per germline. The CDR3 region is CASSPRRAGVEQYF. In nucleotides, the CDR3 is TGTGCCAGCAGCCCGAGAAGGGCGGGCGTCGAGCAGTACTTC.

The chain employs TRBV4-2 and TRBJ2-7, with 7 bases matching TRBD1. V shed 2 bases and J 3 bases; nucleotides not matched to a gene: 7. The CDR3 extends over 15 amino acids. From germline, CDR1 is LGHNA and CDR2 YNFKEQ. The CDR3 spells CASSQLGTVGYEQYF. The CDR3 region has the DNA TGTGCCAGCAGCCAACTGGGGACAGTCGGCTACGAGCAGTACTTC.

The J gene is TRBJ2-7, the V gene TRBV4-3; perhaps TRBD2 as D (6 bases). The ends were cut back, 1 base at V and 0 bases at J, with 13 bases in the middle. CDR3 length equals 16 residues. Germline V gives CDR1 LGHNA, CDR2 YSLEER. Written as DNA, the CDR3 is TGCGCCAGCAGCCAAGCCCTGGGACTCGGCTCCTACGAGCAGTACTTC. It specifies CASSQALGLGSYEQYF.

The rearrangement uses TRBV7-3 and TRBJ2-7; D might be TRBD1 (5 bases). The CDR3 has 14 residues. Trimming shortened V by 0 bases and J by 5 bases, and 11 bases separated the two germline ends. Germline CDR1 is SGHTA and CDR2 is FQGTGA. CDR3 sequence: CASSLTAGPNEQYF. CDR3 coding DNA: TGTGCCAGCAGCTTAACGGCAGGGCCCAACGAGCAGTACTTC.

V and J are TRBV27 and TRBJ1-5, with D possibly TRBD1 on 5 matching bases. Trimming removed 5 bases at V and 4 bases at J, with 15 bases between. Germline assignment: CDR1 MNHEY and CDR2 SMNVEV (reference sequence). CDR3 size: 15 residues. CDR3 nucleotide sequence: TGTGCCAGCAGTCCGCAGTCCGAGGGGAATCAGCCCCAGCATTTT. Translation: CASSPQSEGNQPQHF.

This chain connects TRBV27 to TRBJ2-1; 8 nucleotides match TRBD1. The germline V gene encodes CDR1 MNHEY and CDR2 SMNVEV (reference sequence). Unmatched junction bases numbered 18, after V lost 6 bases and J lost 8 bases. This CDR3 has 17 amino acids. As DNA, the CDR3 is TGTGCCAGCAGGCGGCTATCCCCGGGACAGGAGAGGGATGAGCAGTTCTTC. As protein: CASRRLSPGQERDEQFF.

The chain links TRBV27 to TRBJ2-1; D is ambiguous. Per the germline V gene, CDR1 is MNHEY and CDR2 is SMNVEV (reference sequence). Trimming stripped 7 bases from V and 7 bases from J, with 20 bases between. The CDR3 length is 15 residues. CDR3 in amino acids: CASTPQGRDNNEQFF. The CDR3 DNA reads as TGTGCCAGCACCCCCCAAGGTAGGGATAATAATGAGCAGTTCTTC.

The J gene is TRBJ2-7, the V gene TRBV6-6; 9 bases are shared with TRBD1. Looked up from germline, CDR1 is MNHNY and CDR2 is SVGAGI (reference sequence). Losses at the gene ends were 4 bases for V and 4 bases for J; bases not matched to a gene: 5. CDR3 length: 14 residues. The CDR3 DNA follows: TGTGCCAGCAGTTGGGACAGGGACCTTTACGAGCAGTACTTC. Amino acid sequence: CASSWDRDLYEQYF.

The chain recombines TRBV28 with TRBJ2-7; D is perhaps TRBD2 (7 bases). Germline lookup yields CDR1 MDHEN and CDR2 SYDVKM. This CDR3 has 16 amino acids. The germline V and J ends were trimmed by 3 bases and 3 bases, with 18 bases remaining between them. The CDR3 is CASSFGGLTSSYEQYF. The CDR3 DNA reads as TGTGCCAGCAGTTTTGGGGGCCTGACTAGCAGCTACGAGCAGTACTTC.

This chain links TRBV5-1 with TRBJ1-1, with D perhaps TRBD1 (5 bases). The V gene's germline CDR1 is SGHRS and CDR2 YFSETQ. The length of the CDR3 is 16 residues. V was cut by 4 bases and J by 0 bases, with 16 bases left in between. CDR3 in amino acids: CASSPEAGSMNTEAFF. CDR3 DNA: TGCGCCAGCAGCCCGGAGGCAGGGTCCATGAACACTGAAGCTTTCTTT.

The chain has TRBV19 and TRBJ2-7, with TRBD2 matching over 7 bases. Germline V gene sequence: CDR1 LNHDA, CDR2 SQIVND (reference sequence). Trimming cost V 10 bases and J 7 bases; bases outside gene matches: 13. The CDR3 runs 13 residues. CDR3 protein: CATTPTSAGEQYF. CDR3 in DNA: TGTGCCACTACCCCTACTAGCGCTGGAGAGCAGTACTTC.

The rearrangement uses TRBV4-1 and TRBJ2-7; perhaps TRBD2 as D (6 bases). The ends were cut back, 1 base at V and 2 bases at J, with 18 bases in the middle. Germline CDR1 MGHRA, CDR2 YSYEKL. The CDR3 spans 17 residues. The DNA of the CDR3 is TGCGCCAGCAGCCAAGCCGTTTGGGGGGTGGTAGCCTACGAGCAGTACTTC. Protein sequence: CASSQAVWGVVAYEQYF.

The chain combines TRBV6-1 with TRBJ1-4, with D hard to call. Germline V gene data show CDR1 as MNHNS and CDR2 as SASEGT. Trimming left V 0 bases short and J 8 bases short, with 7 bases between. This CDR3 is 13 amino acids long. The CDR3 region has the DNA TGTGCCAGCAGTGAAGCCGTAAAAGAAAAACTGTTTTTT. The encoded protein is CASSEAVKEKLFF.

The chain has TRBV7-2 and TRBJ2-7, with 9 bases identical to TRBD2. This CDR3 has 15 amino acids. V shed 2 bases and J 3 bases; nucleotides not matched to a gene: 5. Germline values: CDR1 SGHTA, CDR2 FQGNSA. The CDR3 here is CASSLSSGKSYEQYF. The CDR3 coding sequence is TGTGCCAGCAGCTTATCTAGCGGGAAGAGCTACGAGCAGTACTTC.

The chain couples TRBV7-9 to TRBJ2-1; a weak D match, TRBD1 (5 bases). Germline V CDR1 and CDR2: SEHNR, FQNEAQ (reference sequence). Trimming pared 5 bases from V and 7 bases from J, leaving 18 bases between. The CDR3 is made up of 15 amino acids. The CDR3 nucleotides read TGTGCCAGCAGCCCACCCTTCAGGGCAGGTAATGAGCAGTTCTTC. It encodes CASSPPFRAGNEQFF.